The 25 T cell receptor beta chains presented below share a single source sample, sequenced in a study of regulatory T cells in long-lasting Graves disease. iRepertoire HTBI primers and Arm-PCR of CDR3 regions built TCR beta libraries. Via MiXCR, TCRdb re-called the multiplex PCR reads, giving one row per CDR3 protein. The sample lists roughly 450,000 distinct CDR3 sequences, about 20% occurring once. This sample's time point: persistent/refractory GD, antithyroid drugs over 5 years with positive TRAb. Following extraction of RNA from PBMCs, that RNA was used to make the TCR library. Sample: peripheral blood mononuclear cells (PBMCs), taken when the disease was refractory, from a patient treated with antithyroid drugs. The receptors originated from a female donor with Graves disease.

At least ten counts were recorded for this clonotype. This chain joins TRBV12-3 or TRBV12-4 and TRBJ2-7; TRBD2 matches 8 bases. The V gene end was trimmed by 4 bases and the J gene end by 3 bases; junction bases not matched to a gene: 5. The CDR3 sequence is 14 residues long. The CDR3 region is CASSSEREIYEQYF. The CDR3 DNA sequence: TGTGCCAGCAGTTCAGAGCGGGAGATCTACGAGCAGTACTTC.

In its sample, this clonotype was seen many times. The V and J genes are TRBV27 and TRBJ1-1; 7 positions match TRBD1. Germline values: CDR1 MNHEY, CDR2 SMNVEV (reference sequence). V shed 3 bases and J 0 bases; nucleotides not matched to a gene: 10. CDR3 size: 17 residues. The CDR3 reads CASSFIPGTDMNTEAFF. The CDR3 DNA follows: TGTGCCAGCAGTTTCATACCCGGGACAGACATGAACACTGAAGCTTTCTTT.

In its sample, this clonotype was seen many times. This chain joins TRBV12-3 or TRBV12-4 and TRBJ2-5; weak D call: TRBD1 (6 bases). This CDR3 comprises 16 residues. The germline V and J ends were trimmed by 5 bases and 5 bases, with 21 bases remaining between them. Here the CDR3 reads CASSQGWGLEEETQYF. In DNA, the CDR3 is TGTGCCAGCAGTCAGGGGTGGGGCCTAGAAGAGGAGACCCAGTACTTC.

This clonotype appeared a few times. V is TRBV6-1 and J is TRBJ1-5; a possible D gene is TRBD1 (6 bases). The V and J ends lost 5 bases and 3 bases respectively, with 23 bases between them. The germline V gene encodes CDR1 MNHNS and CDR2 SASEGT. CDR3 size: 18 residues. The CDR3 bases are TGTGCCAGCAGTCCCAATCAGCTCGAAAGGGGACACAATCAGCCCCAGCATTTT. As protein: CASSPNQLERGHNQPQHF.

This clonotype was detected many times. The V call is TRBV10-3, the J call TRBJ1-1; D may be TRBD1 (5 bases). Germline V gene lookup returns CDR1 ENHRY and CDR2 SYGVKD. Trimming took off 3 bases at V and 4 bases at J, with 12 bases between the two ends. This CDR3 comprises 14 residues. CDR3 protein: CAISDRDVATEAFF. The CDR3 DNA reads as TGTGCCATCAGTGACAGGGATGTGGCCACTGAAGCTTTCTTT.

This clonotype was found many times. The rearrangement joins TRBV28 to TRBJ2-6; D remains unclear. CDR1 is MDHEN, CDR2 SYDVKM, per germline. The CDR3 runs 13 residues. The V end was cut by 3 bases, the J end by 3 bases, with 3 bases between. The CDR3 region has the DNA TGTGCCAGCAGTTTTTTTGGGGCCAACGTCCTGACTTTC. Protein sequence: CASSFFGANVLTF.

This clonotype was detected many times. This sequence joins TRBV11-2 and TRBJ2-2; D not certain. The germline V gene encodes CDR1 SGHAT and CDR2 FQNNGV. V lost 6 bases to trimming and J lost 3 bases, with 17 bases between them. The CDR3 length is 16 residues. The CDR3 sequence: CASRSEGPAYTGELFF. The CDR3 region has the DNA TGTGCCAGCAGGTCCGAAGGTCCAGCGTACACCGGGGAGCTGTTTTTT.

This clonotype was seen just once. The rearrangement joins TRBV15 to TRBJ2-3; TRBD1 matches at 9 bases. The CDR3 totals 14 residues. Germline values: CDR1 LNHNV, CDR2 YYDKDF (reference sequence). Trimming at V came to 3 bases and at J to 4 bases, leaving 2 bases not matched to a gene. CDR3 nucleotide sequence: TGTGCCACCAGCAGGGACAGGGGATCAGATACGCAGTATTTT. Its translation is CATSRDRGSDTQYF.

This clonotype was found many times. The rearrangement links TRBV12-3 or TRBV12-4 to TRBJ1-3; TRBD1 agrees at 7 bases. The CDR3 sequence is 14 residues long. Unmatched junction bases numbered 3, after V lost 3 bases and J lost 4 bases. The CDR3 nucleotides are TGTGCCAGCAGTTTGCGACAGGGCGGAAACACCATATATTTT. Translating it yields CASSLRQGGNTIYF.

This chain links TRBV6-6 with TRBJ1-1; unclear D gene. With 0 bases removed from V and 7 bases from J, the gap between germline ends came to 12 bases. Per the germline V gene, CDR1 is MNHNY and CDR2 is SVGAGI (reference sequence). This CDR3 is built from 14 residues. The CDR3 DNA reads as TGTGCCAGCAGTTACTCGTTGTCCCACGTTGAAGCTTTCTTT. It encodes CASSYSLSHVEAFF.

A few counts support this clonotype. The V gene is TRBV4-2, the J gene TRBJ2-7, with D uncertain. The V and J ends lost 0 bases and 3 bases respectively, with 12 bases between them. The CDR3 has 15 amino acids. In germline, CDR1 is LGHNA, CDR2 YNFKEQ. The CDR3 region is CASSQDGWEGYEQYF. The DNA for the CDR3 is TGTGCCAGCAGCCAAGATGGATGGGAAGGCTACGAGCAGTACTTC.

The chain uses TRBV27 and TRBJ2-7; TRBD1 matches at 7 bases. CDR1 and CDR2 (germline): MNHEY, SMNVEV (reference sequence). Germline trimming cut 6 bases from V and 2 bases from J; bases unmatched to any gene: 4. The CDR3 has 13 amino acids. The CDR3 DNA sequence: TGTGCCAGCAGACAGGGGAGCGCCTACGAGCAGTACTTC. Protein sequence: CASRQGSAYEQYF.

This clonotype was seen repeatedly, ten times or more. The CDR3 region has the DNA TGTGCCAGCACCTCGGACAGGGGAAAGGGTCAGCCCCAGCATTTT. Translation gives CASTSDRGKGQPQHF. J is TRBJ1-5 and V is TRBV6-1; TRBD1 matches at 9 bases. Germline trimming cut 7 bases from V and 6 bases from J; bases unmatched to any gene: 10. Germline values: CDR1 MNHNS, CDR2 SASEGT. The CDR3 loop spans 15 amino acids.

As regards this clonotype: A read error is possible here, since a much larger clone lies one base away. Because the CDR3 is missing its conserved closing phenylalanine or tryptophan, this is likely a read error. CDR3 DNA: TGTGCCATACAGGGGACGCAAGAGACCCAGTACCTC. This gives the protein CAIQGTQETQYL. This chain connects TRBV28 to TRBJ2-5, with 7 bases aligning to TRBD1. Germline V gene data show CDR1 as MDHEN and CDR2 as SYDVKM. The CDR3 runs to 12 residues. The V gene end was trimmed by 10 bases and the J gene end by 2 bases; junction bases not matched to a gene: 4.

The chain employs TRBV28 and TRBJ1-4; possible D gene TRBD1, 5 bases. The V gene's germline CDR1 is MDHEN and CDR2 SYDVKM. The CDR3 covers 11 residues. V was shortened by 3 bases and J by 16 bases, with 12 bases between the two germline ends. The CDR3 DNA follows: TGTGCCAGCAGTTTCGGAGGGGCGAGGTTTTTT. This gives the protein CASSFGGARFF.

This clonotype was counted only a few times. The gene calls are TRBV6-2 or TRBV6-3 and TRBJ2-3; no clear D gene. Trimming left V 2 bases short and J 2 bases short, with 11 bases between. Germline-derived CDR1 and CDR2 are MNHEY and SVGEGT. The CDR3 sequence is 15 residues long. CDR3: CASSYALVITDTQYF. The CDR3 coding sequence is TGTGCCAGCAGTTACGCTCTAGTGATCACAGATACGCAGTATTTT.

This chain connects TRBV25-1 to TRBJ2-7, with D maybe TRBD1 (5 bases). The CDR3 spans 15 residues. Trimming took off 2 bases at V and 0 bases at J, with 11 bases between the two ends. In germline, CDR1 is MGHDK, CDR2 SYGVNS. CDR3 sequence (DNA): TGTGCCAGCAGTGAAAGTAGGGGTTACTCCTACGAGCAGTACTTC. Its translation: CASSESRGYSYEQYF.

This clonotype was counted a few times. V gene TRBV18 combines with J gene TRBJ2-5; a possible D gene is TRBD1 (6 bases). Trimming removed 3 bases from V and 2 bases from J, with 13 bases in between. Germline V CDR1 and CDR2: KGHSH, LQKENI. CDR3 length equals 15 residues. CDR3 DNA: TGTGCCAGCTCACCTCAAGGACAGATACAAGAGACCCAGTACTTC. It specifies CASSPQGQIQETQYF. The complete variable domain, with remaining parts taken from reference TRBV18 and TRBJ2-5, reads NAGVMQNPRHLVRRRGQEARLRCSPMKGHSHVYWYRQLPEEGLKFMVYLQKENIIDESGMPKERFSAEFPKEGPSILRIQQVVRGDSAAYFCASSPQGQIQETQYFGPGTRLLVL.

A word on this clonotype: At one end the junction does not follow the germline gene, possibly because of a read error. The V and J genes are TRBV5-6 and TRBJ2-4, with a tentative D call TRBD2 (5 bases). Per the germline V gene, CDR1 is SGHDT and CDR2 is YYEEEE. The CDR3 has 14 residues. CDR3 amino acids: CASRLGLERDIQYF. The CDR3 bases are TGTGCCAGCAGGTTGGGGTTGGAGAGGGACATTCAGTACTTC.

This clonotype has a handful of counts. The chain joins TRBV29-1 to TRBJ1-4; D is uncertain. The CDR3 covers 11 residues. The V gene lost 3 bases and the J gene lost 7 bases, with 6 bases spanning the gap. Germline V gene data show CDR1 as SQVTM and CDR2 as ANQGSEA. The CDR3 nucleotides read TGCAGCGTTGACGTTGGTGAAAAACTGTTTTTT. It yields the protein CSVDVGEKLFF.

V usage is TRBV20-1 and J usage is TRBJ2-5, with D unresolved. V was shortened by 0 bases and J by 1 base, with 9 bases between the two germline ends. Germline V lookup: CDR1 DFQATT, CDR2 SNEGSKA (reference sequence). This CDR3 has 14 residues. CDR3 coding DNA: TGCAGTGCTAGAGATCCTAGGCTCCAAGAGACCCAGTACTTC. This encodes CSARDPRLQETQYF.

This clonotype came up many times. The CDR3 bases are TGCAGTGCGCATGATTTATCCGACGAGCAGTACTTC. It encodes CSAHDLSDEQYF. The chain uses TRBV20-1 and TRBJ2-7; D is uncertain. Per the germline V gene, CDR1 is DFQATT and CDR2 is SNEGSKA (reference sequence). V was pared by 6 bases and J by 5 bases, with 14 bases between. This CDR3 region has 12 residues.

The chain has TRBV7-2 and TRBJ2-3; 7 nucleotides align to TRBD2. The CDR3 has 13 amino acids. J lost 5 bases, V lost 8 bases, and 7 bases had no gene match. The germline V gene encodes CDR1 SGHTA and CDR2 FQGNSA. DNA for the CDR3: TGTGCCAGCCACTCGGGGGGTGGAGATACGCAGTATTTT. Protein product: CASHSGGGDTQYF.

This clonotype turned up a few times. The V and J genes are TRBV19 and TRBJ2-7, with 8 bases matching TRBD2. Germline V gene lookup returns CDR1 LNHDA and CDR2 SQIVND (reference sequence). The CDR3 totals 16 residues. V trimming: 3 bases; J trimming: 0 bases; junction bases outside the gene matches: 7. The CDR3 coding sequence is TGTGCCAGTAGTATCCGGCTAGCGGGCGGCTCCTACGAGCAGTACTTC. Translated: CASSIRLAGGSYEQYF.

This clonotype was picked up a small number of times. This chain joins TRBV5-1 and TRBJ1-3, with TRBD1 as a possible D gene (6 bases). Germline values: CDR1 SGHRS, CDR2 YFSETQ. Deletions cut 3 bases from V and 2 bases from J, with 9 bases between. The CDR3 runs to 14 residues. CDR3 nucleotides: TGCGCCAGCAGCTCGGACAGCGCTGGAAACACCATATATTTT. It yields the protein CASSSDSAGNTIYF.